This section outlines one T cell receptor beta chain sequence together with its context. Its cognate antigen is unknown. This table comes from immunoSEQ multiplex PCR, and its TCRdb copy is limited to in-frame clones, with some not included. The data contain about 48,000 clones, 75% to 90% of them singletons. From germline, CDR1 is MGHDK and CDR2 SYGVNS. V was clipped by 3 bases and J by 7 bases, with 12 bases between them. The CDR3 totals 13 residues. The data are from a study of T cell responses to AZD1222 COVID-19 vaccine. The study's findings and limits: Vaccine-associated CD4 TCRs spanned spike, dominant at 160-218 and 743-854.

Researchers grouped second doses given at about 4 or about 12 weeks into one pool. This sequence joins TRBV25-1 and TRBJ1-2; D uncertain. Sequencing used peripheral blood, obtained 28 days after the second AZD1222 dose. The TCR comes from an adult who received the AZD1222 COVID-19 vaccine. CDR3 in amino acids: CASSDATVPGYTF. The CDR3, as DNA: TGTGCCAGCAGTGACGCAACGGTTCCTGGCTACACCTTC.